The sequence of this TCR beta chain was determined in a study of T cell changes during pregnancy in multiple sclerosis. Assay used: immunoSEQ multiplex PCR; TCRdb lists only in-frame clones, some missing. The sample lists 41,000 or so clones; 85% to 95% were seen once. The CDR3 covers 16 residues. After removal of 1 base from V and 6 bases from J, the junction contained 7 bases not matched to a gene. Looked up from germline, CDR1 is LGHNA and CDR2 is YSLEER. This chain uses TRBV4-3 with TRBJ2-1; 9 nucleotides agree with TRBD2. This clonotype originated in a female donor with multiple sclerosis, enrolled in a pregnancy study. The source was CD8+ T cells from peripheral blood mononuclear cells, collected in the third trimester of pregnancy. The CDR3 spells CASSQVAAGGFNEQFF. In DNA form, the CDR3 reads TGCGCCAGCAGCCAAGTTGCCGCGGGGGGGTTCAATGAGCAGTTCTTC.